Listed here is a single TCR beta chain. This entry belongs to a study of blood T cell repertoires in COVID-19. Study-wide background: T cells, B-cell-depleted T cells, or PBMCs supplied cDNA or gDNA.

V was clipped by 1 base and J by 0 bases, with 10 bases between them. Germline V gene sequence: CDR1 SGHTA, CDR2 FQGNSA. The CDR3 length is 16 residues. Under the authors' procedure: The assay estimated nucleated cells by amplifying reference gene primers. Libraries were prepared by immunoSEQ multiplex PCR; TCRdb keeps only in-frame clonotypes and omits some of them. V and J calls and clone size are given by that table; D and trimming were obtained from the DNA. The sample has 58,000 or so clones; about 74% are singletons. This clonotype originated in a woman of 80 years or more with acute or convalescent COVID-19. The V call is TRBV7-2, the J call TRBJ1-5; the D is unclear. Sequencing was done on a sample of peripheral blood. The CDR3 here is CASSLVGRGSNQPQHF. The CDR3 DNA is TGTGCCAGCAGCTTAGTAGGGAGAGGTAGCAATCAGCCCCAGCATTTT.